This is a list of T cell receptor beta chains from one sample in a study of CD8+ T cells in alopecia areata. Produced via immunoSEQ multiplex PCR; TCRdb's table is partial and in-frame only. This sample has around 120,000 clones, with approximately 59% found just once. The specimen comprised CD8+ T cells sorted from blood, sampled at week 4, from a patient treated with tofacitinib. Source of these receptors: a human donor with alopecia areata. Both conserved end residues are part of each CDR3. The D gene is left open where the match is weak. Size is stated for part of the rows, as once, few or many counts, or as a class when the clone is expanded.

abundance: .
v_gene: TRBV29-1
j_gene: TRBJ1-1
d_gene: TRBD1
CDR3aa: CSVIYRVEGANTEAFF
CDR3nt: TGCAGCGTTATCTATCGGGTTGAGGGGGCGAACACTGAAGCTTTCTTT

abundance: .
v_gene: TRBV7-2
j_gene: TRBJ2-3
d_gene: TRBD2
CDR3aa: CASSQGLAGVTDTQYF
CDR3nt: TGTGCCAGCAGCCAAGGACTAGCGGGAGTAACAGATACGCAGTATTTT

abundance: .
v_gene: TRBV27
j_gene: TRBJ2-1
d_gene: .
CDR3aa: CASRWGAPNNEQFF
CDR3nt: TGTGCCAGTCGCTGGGGAGCCCCCAACAATGAGCAGTTCTTC

abundance: .
v_gene: TRBV30
j_gene: TRBJ1-1
d_gene: .
CDR3aa: CAWMERYGYTEAFF
CDR3nt: TGTGCCTGGATGGAAAGGTATGGGTACACTGAAGCTTTCTTT

abundance: few
v_gene: TRBV6-5
j_gene: TRBJ2-3
d_gene: .
CDR3aa: CASSYISGDTQYF
CDR3nt: TGTGCCAGCAGTTATATTTCGGGAGATACGCAGTATTTT

abundance: few
v_gene: TRBV5-4
j_gene: TRBJ2-3
d_gene: .
CDR3aa: CASSLNTDTQYF
CDR3nt: TGTGCCAGCAGCTTGAACACAGATACGCAGTATTTT

abundance: .
v_gene: TRBV5-1
j_gene: TRBJ1-5
d_gene: .
CDR3aa: CASSPVPDQPQHF
CDR3nt: TGCGCCAGCAGCCCGGTCCCGGACCAGCCCCAGCATTTT

abundance: .
v_gene: TRBV28
j_gene: TRBJ1-2
d_gene: .
CDR3aa: CASSLDSYYGYTF
CDR3nt: TGTGCCAGCAGTTTAGACAGCTACTATGGCTACACCTTC

abundance: few
v_gene: TRBV5-4
j_gene: TRBJ1-2
d_gene: .
CDR3aa: CASSQDTGGYGYTF
CDR3nt: TGTGCCAGCAGCCAAGATACAGGAGGCTATGGCTACACCTTC

abundance: .
v_gene: TRBV11-2
j_gene: TRBJ2-1
d_gene: .
CDR3aa: CASSLVVDSYNEQFF
CDR3nt: TGTGCCAGCAGCTTAGTAGTGGACAGCTACAATGAGCAGTTCTTC

abundance: .
v_gene: TRBV27
j_gene: TRBJ1-5
d_gene: TRBD1
CDR3aa: CASRLTGGNQPQHF
CDR3nt: TGTGCCAGCAGACTTACAGGGGGGAATCAGCCCCAGCATTTT

abundance: .
v_gene: TRBV30
j_gene: TRBJ1-5
d_gene: .
CDR3aa: CAWDPGQGNQPQHF
CDR3nt: TGTGCCTGGGACCCCGGGCAGGGAAATCAGCCCCAGCATTTT

abundance: .
v_gene: TRBV20-1
j_gene: TRBJ1-2
d_gene: .
CDR3aa: CSARENYGYTF
CDR3nt: TGCAGTGCCAGAGAAAACTATGGCTACACCTTC

abundance: few
v_gene: TRBV29-1
j_gene: TRBJ2-3
d_gene: TRBD2
CDR3aa: CSVTWTSGATDTQYF
CDR3nt: TGCAGCGTTACCTGGACTAGCGGGGCCACAGATACGCAGTATTTT

abundance: few
v_gene: TRBV4-1
j_gene: TRBJ1-5
d_gene: .
CDR3aa: CASSEWRRGQPQHF
CDR3nt: TGCGCCAGCAGCGAATGGCGGCGCGGTCAGCCCCAGCATTTT

abundance: .
v_gene: TRBV28
j_gene: TRBJ2-3
d_gene: .
CDR3aa: CASSLVSGTQYF
CDR3nt: TGTGCCAGCAGTTTAGTCTCGGGTACGCAGTATTTT

abundance: .
v_gene: TRBV15
j_gene: TRBJ2-7
d_gene: TRBD2
CDR3aa: CATSRGTSGGQSYEQYF
CDR3nt: TGTGCCACCAGCAGGGGGACTAGCGGGGGGCAGTCCTACGAGCAGTACTTC

abundance: once
v_gene: TRBV29-1
j_gene: TRBJ1-2
d_gene: .
CDR3aa: CSARHQSVGYGYTF
CDR3nt: TGCAGCGCAAGACATCAGAGCGTCGGTTATGGCTACACCTTC

abundance: .
v_gene: TRBV5-1
j_gene: TRBJ2-6
d_gene: .
CDR3aa: CASTVLENRAGANVLTF
CDR3nt: TGCGCCAGCACCGTGCTGGAGAACAGGGCTGGGGCCAACGTCCTGACTTTC

abundance: .
v_gene: TRBV27
j_gene: TRBJ2-1
d_gene: .
CDR3aa: CASSIEGVSGSNEQFF
CDR3nt: TGTGCCAGCAGCATTGAAGGGGTTTCGGGGAGCAATGAGCAGTTCTTC

abundance: few
v_gene: TRBV30
j_gene: TRBJ1-5
d_gene: .
CDR3aa: CGTYRDTNQPQHF
CDR3nt: TGTGGTACCTACCGGGACACGAATCAGCCCCAGCATTTT

abundance: few
v_gene: TRBV15
j_gene: TRBJ2-5
d_gene: .
CDR3aa: CATSRTGTPRGETQYF
CDR3nt: TGTGCCACCAGCAGAACCGGGACACCCCGCGGGGAGACCCAGTACTTC

abundance: .
v_gene: TRBV5-1
j_gene: TRBJ2-1
d_gene: TRBD2
CDR3aa: CASSAGERGLNNEQFF
CDR3nt: TGCGCCAGCAGCGCGGGAGAGCGGGGGCTTAACAATGAGCAGTTCTTC

abundance: .
v_gene: TRBV29-1
j_gene: TRBJ2-7
d_gene: .
CDR3aa: CSVVSGRAYEQYF
CDR3nt: TGCAGCGTTGTATCCGGGCGAGCCTACGAGCAGTACTTC

abundance: .
v_gene: TRBV28
j_gene: TRBJ2-1
d_gene: .
CDR3aa: CASSLYEGAGNEQFF
CDR3nt: TGTGCCAGCAGTTTATACGAAGGGGCTGGAAATGAGCAGTTCTTC

abundance: few
v_gene: TRBV6-4
j_gene: TRBJ2-7
d_gene: .
CDR3aa: CASSEGPSYEQYF
CDR3nt: TGTGCCAGCAGTGAGGGGCCCTCCTACGAGCAGTACTTC

abundance: .
v_gene: TRBV4-2
j_gene: TRBJ2-5
d_gene: .
CDR3aa: CASSQDGAGAGETQYF
CDR3nt: TGTGCCAGCAGCCAAGATGGGGCGGGGGCCGGGGAGACCCAGTACTTC

abundance: .
v_gene: TRBV30
j_gene: TRBJ2-7
d_gene: .
CDR3aa: CAWSVVGSYEQYF
CDR3nt: TGTGCCTGGAGTGTTGTCGGCTCCTACGAGCAGTACTTC

abundance: .
v_gene: TRBV5-6
j_gene: TRBJ2-5
d_gene: TRBD2
CDR3aa: CASSSVAGEETQYF
CDR3nt: TGTGCCAGCAGCTCTGTAGCGGGGGAAGAGACCCAGTACTTC